The 29 T cell receptor beta chains below come from one sample, sequenced in a study of blood T cell repertoires in COVID-19. TCRdb's copy holds only in-frame clones and misses some; the assay was immunoSEQ multiplex PCR. This table has more than 120,000 clones, approximately 87% appearing once. Sequenced: peripheral blood. All receptors come from a woman aged 45-60 years with active or convalescent COVID-19.

The V gene is TRBV28, the J gene TRBJ1-1; D uncertain. The CDR3 consists of 13 residues. Germline CDR1 is MDHEN and CDR2 is SYDVKM. V lost 3 bases to trimming and J lost 4 bases, with 9 bases between them. Written as DNA, the CDR3 is TGTGCCAGCAGTTTTCCGGTTAGCACTGAAGCTTTCTTT. Its translation is CASSFPVSTEAFF.

V is TRBV27 and J is TRBJ1-6; D unclear. The germline V gene encodes CDR1 MNHEY and CDR2 SMNVEV (reference sequence). The CDR3 length is 16 residues. V dropped 6 bases and J dropped 8 bases, with 20 bases sitting between them. The chain's CDR3 is CASRDRLASQYSPLHF. For the CDR3, the DNA is TGTGCCAGCAGAGACCGATTAGCTAGTCAGTATTCACCCCTCCACTTT.

The V and J genes are TRBV3-1 (or the pseudogene TRBV3-2) and TRBJ1-4; tentative D call: TRBD1 (5 bases). The CDR3 length is 17 residues. The V end lost 4 bases, the J end lost 2 bases, and 17 bases lay between the germline ends. CDR1 is LGHDT, CDR2 YNNKEL, per germline (reference sequence). The CDR3 DNA follows: TGTGCCAGCAGCCCGTCTTTTAGCGGGGGTACTAATGAAAAACTGTTTTTT. Its protein is CASSPSFSGGTNEKLFF.

The gene calls are TRBV7-8 and TRBJ1-3; D may be TRBD1 (5 bases). In germline, CDR1 is SGHVS, CDR2 FQNEAQ. The length of the CDR3 is 14 residues. Trimming took 1 base from V and 2 from J, leaving 6 bases between them. CDR3 amino acids: CASSLVRAGNTIYF. In DNA form, the CDR3 reads TGTGCCAGCAGCTTAGTCAGGGCTGGAAACACCATATATTTT.

The chain couples TRBV28 to TRBJ1-4; TRBD1 is a possible D gene (5 bases). The CDR3 has 16 amino acids. V lost 6 bases to trimming and J lost 7 bases, with 21 bases between them. Germline V gene lookup returns CDR1 MDHEN and CDR2 SYDVKM. CDR3 DNA: TGTGCCAGCAGCGCCATCCTCGCGGGGGGGAGTGAAAAACTGTTTTTT. Translation: CASSAILAGGSEKLFF.

DNA for the CDR3: TGTGCCAGCAGCCCGCGGACTAGCGGGAGTAGTGGGGCCAACGTCCTGACTTTC. It is translated as CASSPRTSGSSGANVLTF. This chain connects TRBV3-1 (or the pseudogene TRBV3-2) to TRBJ2-6, with 13 nucleotides matching TRBD2. With 4 bases clipped from V and 3 bases from J, the junction kept 6 bases outside the gene matches. Germline-derived CDR1 and CDR2 are LGHDT and YNNKEL (reference sequence). This CDR3 spans 18 amino acids.

The chain recombines TRBV7-2 with TRBJ2-3; D call uncertain. The CDR3 covers 14 residues. Trimming left V 7 bases short and J 3 bases short, with 14 bases between. Germline CDR1 reads SGHTA; CDR2 reads FQGNSA. The CDR3 loop reads CASIQWRSTDTQYF. In nucleotides, the CDR3 is TGTGCCAGCATCCAATGGCGGAGTACAGATACGCAGTATTTT.

The chain has TRBV24-1 and TRBJ2-5; D not certain. This CDR3 region has 14 residues. Trimming took 4 bases from V and 7 from J, leaving 15 bases between them. Germline V gene data show CDR1 as KGHDR and CDR2 as SFDVKD. CDR3 sequence reads: CATSEGDFRGTQYF. The CDR3 DNA reads as TGTGCCACCAGTGAAGGAGACTTCCGTGGGACCCAGTACTTC.

This clone was picked up one time. The chain uses TRBV7-9 and TRBJ2-7; 8 bases match TRBD1. Trimming at V came to 0 bases and at J to 0 bases, leaving 10 bases not matched to a gene. Looked up from germline, CDR1 is SEHNR and CDR2 is FQNEAQ (reference sequence). The CDR3 is made up of 18 amino acids. CDR3 region: CASSLAFSRGQASYEQYF. The CDR3 DNA follows: TGTGCCAGCAGCTTAGCCTTCAGTAGGGGACAGGCCTCCTACGAGCAGTACTTC.

The chain combines TRBV9 with TRBJ2-2; D not certain. Trimming removed 4 bases from V and 2 bases from J, with 15 bases in between. The CDR3 is 16 amino acids. Germline CDR1 is SGDLS and CDR2 is YYNGEE. In nucleotides, the CDR3 is TGTGCCAGCAGCCTCTATCCCCTTCTAAACACCGGGGAGCTGTTTTTT. Encoded protein: CASSLYPLLNTGELFF.

The chain is built from TRBV2 and TRBJ1-5, with 10 bases that match TRBD1. The J segment lost 6 bases and the V segment lost 6 bases, leaving 5 bases of the junction unmatched. CDR1 and CDR2 from the germline V gene are SNHLY and FYNNEI. The CDR3 has 14 residues. CDR3 DNA sequence: TGTGCCAGCAGGGGGACAGGGGAGAGTCAGCCCCAGCATTTT. It specifies CASRGTGESQPQHF.

The genes are TRBV6-4 and TRBJ1-1; the match to TRBD1 covers 9 bases. CDR1 and CDR2 (germline): MRHNA, SNTAGT. V dropped 5 bases and J dropped 4; count of bases not matched to a gene: 8. The CDR3 spans 15 residues. The CDR3 DNA reads as TGTGCCAGCAGTAAGGACAGGGGAGGCGGCACTGAAGCTTTCTTT. It is translated as CASSKDRGGGTEAFF.

The rearrangement uses TRBV25-1 and TRBJ1-2, with 7 bases identical to TRBD1. From germline, CDR1 is MGHDK and CDR2 SYGVNS. The trim removed 7 bases at V and 8 bases at J, leaving 4 bases unmatched. The CDR3 is made up of 11 amino acids. In DNA form, the CDR3 reads TGTGCCAGCACCGAGGGGGCGGGCTACACCTTC. The encoded protein is CASTEGAGYTF.

This chain joins TRBV30 and TRBJ2-7, with D perhaps TRBD2 (5 bases). Trimming stripped 4 bases from V and 6 bases from J, with 13 bases between. The germline V gene encodes CDR1 GTSNPN and CDR2 SVGIG (reference sequence). The CDR3 length is 12 residues. In DNA, the CDR3 is TGTGCCTGGATCCCCGGGGTTTGCGAGCAGTACTTC. Translated: CAWIPGVCEQYF.

The chain has TRBV30 and TRBJ2-1; D remains unclear. The germline V gene encodes CDR1 GTSNPN and CDR2 SVGIG (reference sequence). V lost 4 bases, J lost 3 bases, and 4 bases lay in between. The CDR3 is 11 amino acids. The CDR3 is CAWTDYNEQFF. The CDR3 region has the DNA TGTGCCTGGACAGACTACAATGAGCAGTTCTTC.

The rearrangement links TRBV6-5 to TRBJ2-1, with D possibly matching TRBD2 (5 bases). V lost 5 bases to trimming and J lost 9 bases, with 11 bases between them. The CDR3 spans 12 residues. From germline, CDR1 is MNHEY and CDR2 SVGAGI. DNA of the CDR3: TGTGCCAGCAGTCTCAAGGGAGCTGAGCAGTTCTTC. Translation gives CASSLKGAEQFF.

This chain connects TRBV7-8 to TRBJ2-1; TRBD2 might be the D (5 bases). V dropped 5 bases and J dropped 4 bases, with 18 bases sitting between them. CDR3 length equals 16 residues. CDR1 SGHVS and CDR2 FQNEAQ come from the germline V gene. Written as DNA, the CDR3 is TGTGCCAGCAGCCCAGTTCCCGGGATTGCTTACAATGAGCAGTTCTTC. This gives the protein CASSPVPGIAYNEQFF.

The chain carries TRBV7-6 and TRBJ2-6; TRBD1 matches at 8 bases. Unmatched junction bases numbered 5, after V lost 1 base and J lost 3 bases. The CDR3 has 17 amino acids. Per germline, CDR1 SGHVS and CDR2 FNYEAQ. The CDR3 region is CASSLGTGKGGANVLTF. Here the CDR3 DNA reads TGTGCCAGCAGCTTAGGGACAGGGAAGGGTGGGGCCAACGTCCTGACTTTC.

The chain couples TRBV11-1 to TRBJ2-1; a possible D gene is TRBD2 (5 bases). The V gene lost 2 bases and the J gene lost 5 bases, with 16 bases spanning the gap. Germline lookup yields CDR1 SGHAT and CDR2 FQDESV (reference sequence). The CDR3 spans 16 residues. CDR3 DNA: TGTGCCAGCAGCTTACTTCGACGGGGTTACCACAATGAGCAGTTCTTC. Protein: CASSLLRRGYHNEQFF.

The chain joins TRBV6-5 to TRBJ2-1; 9 bases line up with TRBD2. Germline values: CDR1 MNHEY, CDR2 SVGAGI. The CDR3 is 15 residues long. Losses at the gene ends were 6 bases for V and 5 bases for J; bases not matched to a gene: 8. This CDR3 is CASRQIAGENNEQFF. The CDR3 DNA reads as TGTGCCAGCAGACAGATAGCGGGGGAAAACAATGAGCAGTTCTTC.

This clone appeared a single time. V usage is TRBV5-5 and J usage is TRBJ1-1; no reliable D call. From germline, CDR1 is SGHKS and CDR2 YYEKEE (reference sequence). This CDR3 contains 11 residues. Trimming cost V 0 bases and J 13 bases, with 10 bases left between them. The CDR3 DNA reads TGTGCCAGCAGCTTGGCGGAGGAGGATTTCTTT. Its protein product is CASSLAEEDFF.

V usage is TRBV19 and J usage is TRBJ2-6, with TRBD2 identical over 13 bases. The V and J ends lost 10 bases and 4 bases, in that order; junction bases with no gene match: 13. The germline V gene has CDR1 LNHDA and CDR2 SQIVND (reference sequence). The length of the CDR3 is 18 residues. The CDR3, as DNA: TGTGCCACCCAGTCCGGACTAGCGGGGGTGGGGGGGGCCAACGTCCTGACTTTC. It yields the protein CATQSGLAGVGGANVLTF.

The V gene is TRBV6-1, the J gene TRBJ1-2, with unresolved D. Germline CDR1 MNHNS, CDR2 SASEGT. Trimming stripped 1 base from V and 0 bases from J, with 6 bases between. The CDR3 runs to 14 residues. CDR3 bases: TGTGCCAGCAGTGAAGATCCCTCTAACTATGGCTACACCTTC. As protein: CASSEDPSNYGYTF.

The rearrangement joins TRBV6-2 or TRBV6-3 to TRBJ2-5, with 7 bases fitting TRBD2. Trimming took 5 bases from V and 2 from J; bases not matched to a gene: 8. Germline CDR1 reads MNHEY; CDR2 reads SVGEGT. There are 15 residues in the CDR3. CDR3 bases: TGTGCCAGCAGTGGGCAGGGAGGGTGGCAAGAGACCCAGTACTTC. It yields the protein CASSGQGGWQETQYF.

The CDR3 nucleotides read TGCGCCAGCAGCTTCAGGGGATCCACAGATACGCAGTATTTT. Its translation: CASSFRGSTDTQYF. The chain combines TRBV5-1 with TRBJ2-3; tentatively, D is TRBD1 (6 bases). The germline gives CDR1 SGHRS, CDR2 YFSETQ. The CDR3 has 14 residues. With 2 bases removed from V and 2 bases from J, the gap between germline ends came to 9 bases.

The V call is TRBV4-2, the J call TRBJ2-7, with 12 positions matching TRBD2. Germline CDR1 is LGHNA and CDR2 is YNFKEQ. The CDR3 consists of 17 residues. The junction had 9 bases not matched to a gene; V was cut back by 0 bases and J by 6 bases. The CDR3 DNA is TGTGCCAGCAGCCAAGAAGGGACTCTAGCGGGGGGGCCCGAGCAGTACTTC. This sequence encodes CASSQEGTLAGGPEQYF.

The chain links TRBV4-3 to TRBJ2-1; D perhaps matches TRBD1 (5 bases). This CDR3 region has 15 residues. V was cut by 1 base and J by 1 base, with 8 bases left in between. In germline, CDR1 is LGHNA, CDR2 YSLEER. The DNA for the CDR3 is TGCGCCAGCAGCCAAGCCCAGGGTTCCTACAATGAGCAGTTCTTC. Encoded protein: CASSQAQGSYNEQFF.

This chain links TRBV28 with TRBJ1-1; D is unresolved. Germline lookup yields CDR1 MDHEN and CDR2 SYDVKM. The V end was cut by 2 bases, the J end by 3 bases, with 10 bases between. The CDR3 covers 14 residues. The CDR3 DNA reads as TGTGCCAGCAGTTTAACCGGGTATGACACTGAAGCTTTCTTT. The encoded protein is CASSLTGYDTEAFF.

The genes are TRBV9 and TRBJ1-3; a weak D match, TRBD1 (5 bases). Deletions cut 0 bases from V and 2 bases from J, with 9 bases between. The CDR3 runs to 15 residues. Germline V gives CDR1 SGDLS, CDR2 YYNGEE. This CDR3 reads CASSVEGSTGNTIYF. Written as DNA, the CDR3 is TGTGCCAGCAGCGTAGAGGGGTCCACTGGAAACACCATATATTTT.